The 23 T cell receptor beta chains below come from one sample, sequenced in a study of blood T cell repertoires in COVID-19. Repertoires were generated with immunoSEQ multiplex PCR, while TCRdb's copy carries only in-frame clones and drops some. The repertoire includes 150,000 to 200,000 clones, 79% of them detected once, and less than 7% sits in the top ten. The sample taken for sequencing was peripheral blood. The receptors derive from a woman aged 40-49 years with COVID-19, enrolled during active disease.

V and J are TRBV3-1 (or the pseudogene TRBV3-2) and TRBJ1-2; D call uncertain. Deletions cut 0 bases from V and 0 bases from J, with 8 bases between. The germline V gene encodes CDR1 LGHDT and CDR2 YNNKEL (reference sequence). The CDR3 has 15 residues. The CDR3 DNA is TGTGCCAGCAGCCAAGATGCGGAGGCTAACTATGGCTACACCTTC. Translation gives CASSQDAEANYGYTF.

The V and J genes are TRBV19 and TRBJ1-5; TRBD1 is a possible D gene (5 bases). Germline assignment: CDR1 LNHDA and CDR2 SQIVND (reference sequence). The CDR3 is 13 residues long. The ends were cut back, 4 bases at V and 4 bases at J, with 8 bases in the middle. CDR3 bases: TGTGCCAGTAGTAGTGCAGGGAATCAGCCCCAGCATTTT. Encoded protein: CASSSAGNQPQHF.

The chain recombines TRBV3-1 (or the pseudogene TRBV3-2) with TRBJ2-6, with 7 bases aligning to TRBD1. V shed 3 bases and J 9 bases; nucleotides not matched to a gene: 2. The germline gives CDR1 LGHDT, CDR2 YNNKEL (reference sequence). This CDR3 has 13 amino acids. The CDR3 protein is CASSQGQFNVLTF. The CDR3 DNA follows: TGTGCCAGCAGCCAGGGACAGTTCAACGTCCTGACTTTC.

CDR3 residues: CASSRGTVNTEAFF. In nucleotides, the CDR3 is TGTGCCAGCAGCCGGGGGACAGTGAACACTGAAGCTTTCTTT. The chain employs TRBV14 and TRBJ1-1; 7 bases fit TRBD1. J gave up 0 bases and V 4 bases, and 2 bases lay outside the gene matches. The CDR3 is 14 residues long. Germline loops: CDR1 SGHDN, CDR2 FVKESK.

The chain uses TRBV5-1 and TRBJ2-2, with a possible D match to TRBD1 (5 bases). V was clipped by 1 base and J by 0 bases, with 10 bases between them. The V gene's germline CDR1 is SGHRS and CDR2 YFSETQ. This CDR3 has 16 residues. DNA for the CDR3: TGCGCCAGCAGCTTGTTGGGGCCCGCGAACACCGGGGAGCTGTTTTTT. This sequence encodes CASSLLGPANTGELFF. Complete variable domain (other parts from reference TRBV5-1 and TRBJ2-2): KAGVTQTPRYLIKTRGQQVTLSCSPISGHRSVSWYQQTPGQGLQFLFEYFSETQRNKGNFPGRFSGRQFSNSRSEMNVSTLELGDSALYLCASSLLGPANTGELFFGEGSRLTVL.

In the case of this clone: Other DNA variants within this sample encode the same CDR3. The chain is built from TRBV3-1 (or the pseudogene TRBV3-2) and TRBJ1-2; D gene uncertain. Germline V gene sequence: CDR1 LGHDT, CDR2 YNNKEL (reference sequence). With 3 bases removed from V and 4 bases from J, the gap between germline ends came to 12 bases. This CDR3 contains 14 residues. DNA for the CDR3: TGTGCCAGCAGCCACTCAGGCGCCCCCTATGGCTACACCTTC. It codes for CASSHSGAPYGYTF.

The chain couples TRBV3-1 (or the pseudogene TRBV3-2) to TRBJ2-4, with 10 bases fitting TRBD1. Germline CDR1 is LGHDT and CDR2 is YNNKEL (reference sequence). V lost 3 bases to trimming and J lost 7 bases; unmatched junction nucleotides: 12. CDR3 length: 17 amino acids. CDR3 protein: CASSHQLGTGDGNIQYF. The CDR3 bases are TGTGCCAGCAGCCACCAATTGGGGACAGGGGATGGGAACATTCAGTACTTC.

The V call is TRBV18, the J call TRBJ2-6, with D possibly being TRBD1 (6 bases). Germline V gene lookup returns CDR1 KGHSH and CDR2 LQKENI. Deletions cut 0 bases from V and 0 bases from J, with 9 bases between. There are 17 residues in the CDR3. CDR3 bases: TGTGCCAGCTCACCACCAACAGGGCGCTCTGGGGCCAACGTCCTGACTTTC. Protein sequence: CASSPPTGRSGANVLTF.

V is TRBV6-1 and J is TRBJ2-5; 15 nucleotides line up with TRBD2. CDR1 and CDR2 from the germline V gene are MNHNS and SASEGT. The CDR3 totals 17 residues. Trimming at V came to 4 bases and at J to 5 bases, leaving 8 bases not matched to a gene. CDR3 coding DNA: TGTGCCAGCAGTGCCGAGGGACTAGCGGGAGGACTGGAGACCCAGTACTTC. This gives the protein CASSAEGLAGGLETQYF.

This rearrangement joins TRBV7-9 to TRBJ1-1, with 7 bases aligning to TRBD1. The CDR3 is 15 amino acids. J lost 1 base, V lost 1 base, and 3 bases had no gene match. Germline CDR1 is SEHNR and CDR2 is FQNEAQ (reference sequence). The DNA of the CDR3 is TGTGCCAGCAGCTTAGATGCAGGGGGGAACACTGAAGCTTTCTTT. As protein: CASSLDAGGNTEAFF.

This chain joins TRBV10-3 and TRBJ1-2; 8 nucleotides line up with TRBD1. This CDR3 is built from 14 residues. Trimming cost V 6 bases and J 4 bases; bases outside gene matches: 7. CDR1 is ENHRY and CDR2 is SYGVKD in the germline V gene. The CDR3 bases are TGTGCCATCAGCCTATCAGGGGGCATCTATGGCTACACCTTC. Translating gives CAISLSGGIYGYTF.

In this sample, this clone turned up many times. CDR3 in DNA: TGTGCCAGCAGTGCCAATAGCCCCCCCTACGAGCAGTACTTC. Amino acid sequence: CASSANSPPYEQYF. This sequence joins TRBV6-4 and TRBJ2-7; no definite D call. Trimming removed 4 bases from V and 2 bases from J, with 12 bases in between. The germline V gene encodes CDR1 MRHNA and CDR2 SNTAGT. The CDR3 consists of 14 residues.

This sequence joins TRBV7-2 and TRBJ2-1, with TRBD2 matching over 9 bases. The length of the CDR3 is 15 residues. With 2 bases clipped from V and 6 bases from J, the junction kept 5 bases outside the gene matches. Per the germline V gene, CDR1 is SGHTA and CDR2 is FQGNSA. CDR3 amino acids: CASSLKAGGGNEQFF. Here the CDR3 DNA reads TGTGCCAGCAGCTTAAAAGCGGGAGGAGGCAATGAGCAGTTCTTC.

A few counts support this clone. The chain uses TRBV7-8 and TRBJ2-1; TRBD2 aligns across 10 bases. The CDR3 is made up of 17 amino acids. Unmatched junction bases numbered 11, after V lost 2 bases and J lost 7 bases. CDR1 is SGHVS, CDR2 FQNEAQ, per germline. The CDR3 bases are TGTGCCAGCAGCTTAAAACAGTGGTTGACTAGCGGGAATGAGCAGTTCTTC. It codes for CASSLKQWLTSGNEQFF.

By share of the sample, this clone is medium-sized. The chain has TRBV6-1 and TRBJ2-7; D may be TRBD1 (7 bases). This CDR3 has 15 residues. Germline-derived CDR1 and CDR2 are MNHNS and SASEGT. V lost 0 bases to trimming and J lost 4 bases, with 13 bases between them. This CDR3 reads CASSEALEGAYEQYF. The CDR3 nucleotides read TGTGCCAGCAGTGAAGCCTTGGAGGGGGCTTACGAGCAGTACTTC.

The chain is built from TRBV7-8 and TRBJ2-7; 8 positions match TRBD1. CDR1 is SGHVS and CDR2 is FQNEAQ in the germline V gene. The CDR3 loop spans 13 amino acids. V was pared by 5 bases and J by 5 bases, with 5 bases of the junction left unmatched. The CDR3 loop reads CASSKRQGHEQYF. CDR3 DNA: TGTGCCAGCAGCAAACGACAGGGGCACGAGCAGTACTTC.

The chain has TRBV12-3 or TRBV12-4 and TRBJ2-7; TRBD2 might be the D (5 bases). This CDR3 contains 11 residues. V lost 6 bases to trimming and J lost 2 bases, with 5 bases between them. CDR3 amino acids: CASRGAYEQYF. CDR3 DNA sequence: TGTGCCAGCAGGGGAGCCTACGAGCAGTACTTC.

The V and J genes are TRBV4-1 and TRBJ1-1; unclear D gene. V lost 1 base to trimming and J lost 2 bases, with 8 bases between them. Germline V gives CDR1 MGHRA, CDR2 YSYEKL. This CDR3 is built from 14 residues. The CDR3, as DNA: TGCGCCAGCAGCCAAGGTTACAGAAACACTGAAGCTTTCTTT. Translating gives CASSQGYRNTEAFF.

The CDR3 sequence is CSASSGQWINTEAFF. CDR3 nucleotide sequence: TGCAGTGCTAGTTCCGGACAGTGGATTAACACTGAAGCTTTCTTT. The V gene is TRBV20-1, the J gene TRBJ1-1; maybe TRBD1 (6 bases). The CDR3 is 15 residues long. Trimming removed 3 bases from V and 2 bases from J, with 16 bases in between. Germline CDR1 is DFQATT and CDR2 is SNEGSKA (reference sequence).

The chain is built from TRBV19 and TRBJ2-7, with D unresolved. V was cut by 6 bases and J by 2 bases, with 5 bases left in between. This CDR3 comprises 11 residues. In germline, CDR1 is LNHDA, CDR2 SQIVND (reference sequence). The CDR3 sequence is CASSGAYEQYF. The CDR3 nucleotides read TGTGCCAGTAGCGGAGCCTACGAGCAGTACTTC.

The chain joins TRBV19 to TRBJ1-4, with TRBD1 as a possible D gene (5 bases). CDR3 length: 16 residues. Germline CDR1 LNHDA, CDR2 SQIVND (reference sequence). The V and J ends lost 6 bases and 0 bases respectively, with 14 bases between them. The CDR3 region has the DNA TGTGCCAGTAGACGGGGGGGAGATGCAACTAATGAAAAACTGTTTTTT. It is translated as CASRRGGDATNEKLFF.

J is TRBJ2-7 and V is TRBV7-2, with 7 bases aligning to TRBD2. After removal of 5 bases from V and 7 bases from J, the junction contained 8 bases not matched to a gene. The CDR3 consists of 13 residues. Looked up from germline, CDR1 is SGHTA and CDR2 is FQGNSA. The CDR3 DNA sequence: TGTGCCAGCAGCCCTGGGACTACGGGGGAGCAGTACTTC. Translated: CASSPGTTGEQYF. The full variable domain, completed using reference TRBV7-2 and TRBJ2-7, is GAGVSQSPSNKVTEKGKDVELRCDPISGHTALYWYRQSLGQGLEFLIYFQGNSAPDKSGLPSDRFSAERTGGSVSTLTIQRTQQEDSAVYLCASSPGTTGEQYFGPGTRLTVT.

The chain joins TRBV5-1 to TRBJ1-6; 7 bases map to TRBD1. The CDR3 sequence is 15 residues long. Germline V lookup: CDR1 SGHRS, CDR2 YFSETQ. J lost 14 bases, V lost 4 bases, and 15 bases had no gene match. The chain's CDR3 is CASSPGQDLILSLHF. In DNA form, the CDR3 reads TGCGCCAGCAGCCCTGGACAGGACCTTATTCTTTCCCTCCACTTT.